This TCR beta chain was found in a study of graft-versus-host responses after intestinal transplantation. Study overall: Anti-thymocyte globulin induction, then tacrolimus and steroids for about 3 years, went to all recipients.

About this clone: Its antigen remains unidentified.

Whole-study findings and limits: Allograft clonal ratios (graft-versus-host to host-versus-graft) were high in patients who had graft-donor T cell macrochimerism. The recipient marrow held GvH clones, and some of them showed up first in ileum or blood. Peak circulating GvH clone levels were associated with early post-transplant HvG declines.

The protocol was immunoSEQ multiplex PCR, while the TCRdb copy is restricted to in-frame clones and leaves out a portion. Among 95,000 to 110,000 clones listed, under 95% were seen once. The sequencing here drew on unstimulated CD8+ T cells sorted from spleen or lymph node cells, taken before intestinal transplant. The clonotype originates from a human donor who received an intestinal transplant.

The CDR3 coding sequence is TGTGCCAGCAGCTCTAATCCCGGGGCAGATACGCAGTATTTT. Encoded protein: CASSSNPGADTQYF. The rearrangement uses TRBV7-8 and TRBJ2-3; TRBD2 might be the D (5 bases). V was cut by 4 bases and J by 4 bases, with 12 bases left in between. CDR1 is SGHVS and CDR2 is FQNEAQ in the germline V gene. The CDR3 is made up of 14 amino acids.